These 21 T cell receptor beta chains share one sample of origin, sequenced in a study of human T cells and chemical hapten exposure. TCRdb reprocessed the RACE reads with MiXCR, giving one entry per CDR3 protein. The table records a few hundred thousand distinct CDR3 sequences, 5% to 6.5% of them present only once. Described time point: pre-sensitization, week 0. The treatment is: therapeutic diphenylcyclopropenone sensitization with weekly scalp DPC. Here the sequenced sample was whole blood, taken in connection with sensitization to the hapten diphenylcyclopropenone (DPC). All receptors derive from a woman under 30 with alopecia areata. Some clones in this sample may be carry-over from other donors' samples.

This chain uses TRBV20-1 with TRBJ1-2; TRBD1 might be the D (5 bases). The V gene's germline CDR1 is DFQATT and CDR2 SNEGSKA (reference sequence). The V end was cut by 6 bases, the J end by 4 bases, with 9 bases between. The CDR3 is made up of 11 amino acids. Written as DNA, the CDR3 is TGCAGTGCACCGGGGCGCTATGGCTACACCTTC. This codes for CSAPGRYGYTF.

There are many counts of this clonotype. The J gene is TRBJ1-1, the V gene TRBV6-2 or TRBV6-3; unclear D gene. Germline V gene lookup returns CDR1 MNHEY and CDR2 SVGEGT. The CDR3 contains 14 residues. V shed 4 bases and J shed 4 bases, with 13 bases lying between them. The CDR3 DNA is TGTGCCAGCAGTTGGATTAGGTACGGCACTGAAGCTTTCTTT. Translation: CASSWIRYGTEAFF.

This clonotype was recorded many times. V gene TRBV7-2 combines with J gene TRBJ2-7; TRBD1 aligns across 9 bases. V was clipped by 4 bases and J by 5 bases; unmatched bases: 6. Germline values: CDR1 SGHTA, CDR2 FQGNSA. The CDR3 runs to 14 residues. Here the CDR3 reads CASSSRQGGHEQYF. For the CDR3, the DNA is TGTGCCAGCAGCTCACGACAGGGGGGTCACGAGCAGTACTTC.

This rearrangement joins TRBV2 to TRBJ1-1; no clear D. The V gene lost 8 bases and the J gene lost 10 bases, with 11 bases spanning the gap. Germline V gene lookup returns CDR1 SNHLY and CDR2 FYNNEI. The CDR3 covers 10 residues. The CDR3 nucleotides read TGTGCCAGCTCCCCCAAGCGAGCTTTCTTT. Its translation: CASSPKRAFF.

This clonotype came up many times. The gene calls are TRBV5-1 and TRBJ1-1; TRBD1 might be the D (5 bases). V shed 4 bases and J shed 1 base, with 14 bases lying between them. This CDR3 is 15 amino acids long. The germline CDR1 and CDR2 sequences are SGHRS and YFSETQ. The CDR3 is CASSPEGQTNTEAFF. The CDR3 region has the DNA TGCGCCAGCAGCCCGGAGGGGCAGACGAACACTGAAGCTTTCTTT.

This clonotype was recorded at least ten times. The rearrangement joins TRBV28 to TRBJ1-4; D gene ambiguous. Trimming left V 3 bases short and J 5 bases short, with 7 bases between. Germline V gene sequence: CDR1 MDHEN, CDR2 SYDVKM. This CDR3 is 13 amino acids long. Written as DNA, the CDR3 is TGTGCCAGCAGTTTGCTAGAGAATGAAAAACTGTTTTTT. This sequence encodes CASSLLENEKLFF.

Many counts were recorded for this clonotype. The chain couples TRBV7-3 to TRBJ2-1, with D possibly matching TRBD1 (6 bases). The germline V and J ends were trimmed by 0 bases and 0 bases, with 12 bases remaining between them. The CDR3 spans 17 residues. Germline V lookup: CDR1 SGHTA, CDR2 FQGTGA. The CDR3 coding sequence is TGTGCCAGCAGCTTAACATCAGGGGCGAGCTCCTACAATGAGCAGTTCTTC. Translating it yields CASSLTSGASSYNEQFF. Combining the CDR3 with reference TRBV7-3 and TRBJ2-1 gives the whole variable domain GAGVSQTPSNKVTEKGKYVELRCDPISGHTALYWYRQSLGQGPEFLIYFQGTGAADDSGLPNDRFFAVRPEGSVSTLKIQRTERGDSAVYLCASSLTSGASSYNEQFFGPGTRLTVL.

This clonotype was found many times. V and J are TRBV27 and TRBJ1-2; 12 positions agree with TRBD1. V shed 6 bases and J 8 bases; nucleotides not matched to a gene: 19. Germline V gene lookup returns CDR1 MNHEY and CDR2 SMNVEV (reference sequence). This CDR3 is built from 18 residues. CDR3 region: CASSFNTGTGGPREGYTF. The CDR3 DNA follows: TGTGCCAGCAGCTTCAATACCGGGACAGGGGGCCCGAGGGAAGGCTACACCTTC.

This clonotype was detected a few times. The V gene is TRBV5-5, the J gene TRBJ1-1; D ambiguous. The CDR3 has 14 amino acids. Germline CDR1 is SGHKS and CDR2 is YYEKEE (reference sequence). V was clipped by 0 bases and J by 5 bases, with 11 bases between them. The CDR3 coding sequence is TGTGCCAGCAGCTTGGACCCCTCACGGACTGAAGCTTTCTTT. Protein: CASSLDPSRTEAFF.

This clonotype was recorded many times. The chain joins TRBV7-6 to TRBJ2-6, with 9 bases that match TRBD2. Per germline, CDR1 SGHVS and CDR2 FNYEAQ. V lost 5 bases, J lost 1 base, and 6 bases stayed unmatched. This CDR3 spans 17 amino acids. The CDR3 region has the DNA TGTGCCAGCAGCAAGGGACTAGCTTATTCTGGGGCCAACGTCCTGACTTTC. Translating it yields CASSKGLAYSGANVLTF. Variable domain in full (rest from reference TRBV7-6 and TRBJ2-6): GAGVSQSPRYKVTKRGQDVALRCDPISGHVSLYWYRQALGQGPEFLTYFNYEAQQDKSGLPNDRFSAERPEGSISTLTIQRTEQRDSAMYRCASSKGLAYSGANVLTFGAGSRLTVL.

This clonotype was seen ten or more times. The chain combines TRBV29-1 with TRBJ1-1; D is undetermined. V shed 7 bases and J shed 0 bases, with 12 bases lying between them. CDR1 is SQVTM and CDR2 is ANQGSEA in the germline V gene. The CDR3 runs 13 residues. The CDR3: CSAGPQLNTEAFF. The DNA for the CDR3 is TGCAGCGCCGGACCGCAACTGAACACTGAAGCTTTCTTT. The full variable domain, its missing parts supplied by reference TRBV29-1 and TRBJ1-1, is SAVISQKPSRDICQRGTSLTIQCQVDSQVTMMFWYRQQPGQSLTLIATANQGSEATYESGFVIDKFPISRPNLTFSTLTVSNMSPEDSSIYLCSAGPQLNTEAFFGQGTRLTVV.

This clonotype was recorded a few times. The CDR3, as DNA: TGTGCCAGCAGTTCCGGGGACTACAATGAGCAGTTCTTC. It encodes CASSSGDYNEQFF. The chain joins TRBV6-2 or TRBV6-3 to TRBJ2-1, with a tentative D call TRBD2 (5 bases). The CDR3 runs 13 residues. CDR1 is MNHEY and CDR2 is SVGEGT in the germline V gene. V lost 4 bases and J 3 bases, leaving 7 bases between the germline ends.

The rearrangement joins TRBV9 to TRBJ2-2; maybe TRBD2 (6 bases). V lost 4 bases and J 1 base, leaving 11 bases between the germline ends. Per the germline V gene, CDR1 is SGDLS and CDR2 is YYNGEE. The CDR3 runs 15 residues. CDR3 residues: CASSPDGGNTGELFF. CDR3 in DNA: TGTGCCAGCAGCCCCGACGGGGGGAACACCGGGGAGCTGTTTTTT.

The CDR3 DNA reads TGTGCCAGCAGCCGCACGTCGGGGAGAGAGACCCAGTACTTC. Translated, it gives CASSRTSGRETQYF. The chain links TRBV14 to TRBJ2-5, with D perhaps matching TRBD2 (5 bases). The CDR3 sequence is 14 residues long. The germline CDR1 and CDR2 sequences are SGHDN and FVKESK. Deletions cut 4 bases from V and 4 bases from J, with 13 bases between.

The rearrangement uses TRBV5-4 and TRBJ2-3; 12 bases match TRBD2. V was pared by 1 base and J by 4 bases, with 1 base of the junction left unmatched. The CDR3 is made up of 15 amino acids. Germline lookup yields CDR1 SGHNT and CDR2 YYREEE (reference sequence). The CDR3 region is CASSLSSGGADTQYF. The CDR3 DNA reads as TGTGCCAGCAGCTTGTCTAGCGGGGGGGCAGATACGCAGTATTTT.

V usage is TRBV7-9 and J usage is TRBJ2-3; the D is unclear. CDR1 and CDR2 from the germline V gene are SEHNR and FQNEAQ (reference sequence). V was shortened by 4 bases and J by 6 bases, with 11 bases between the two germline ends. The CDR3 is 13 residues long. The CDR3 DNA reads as TGTGCCAGCAGCTCCGGTGCCTACGATACGCAGTATTTT. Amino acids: CASSSGAYDTQYF.

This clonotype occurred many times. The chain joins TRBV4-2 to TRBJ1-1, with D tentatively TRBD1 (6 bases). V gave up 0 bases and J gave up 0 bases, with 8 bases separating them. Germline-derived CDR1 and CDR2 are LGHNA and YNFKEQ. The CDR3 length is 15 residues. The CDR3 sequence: CASSQDTGLNTEAFF. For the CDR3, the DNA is TGTGCCAGCAGCCAAGACACAGGGCTGAACACTGAAGCTTTCTTT.

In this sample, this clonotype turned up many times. The CDR3 region has the DNA TGTGCCAGCAGCCAAGCAGACTCTAATCAGCCCCAGCATTTT. This encodes CASSQADSNQPQHF. The chain couples TRBV4-2 to TRBJ1-5; D remains unclear. Between the trimmed V and J ends, which lost 1 base and 4 bases, there was a span of 8 bases. Germline CDR1 and CDR2: LGHNA and YNFKEQ. CDR3 length equals 14 residues.

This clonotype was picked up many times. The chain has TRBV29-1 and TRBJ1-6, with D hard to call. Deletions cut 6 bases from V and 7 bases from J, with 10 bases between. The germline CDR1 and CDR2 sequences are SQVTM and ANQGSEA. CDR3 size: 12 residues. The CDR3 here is CSVGWENSPLHF. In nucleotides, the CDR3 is TGCAGCGTAGGTTGGGAGAATTCACCCCTCCACTTT.

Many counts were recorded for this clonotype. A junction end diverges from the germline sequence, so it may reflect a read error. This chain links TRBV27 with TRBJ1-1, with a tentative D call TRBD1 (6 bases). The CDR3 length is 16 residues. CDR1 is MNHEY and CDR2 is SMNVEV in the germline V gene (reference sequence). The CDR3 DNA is TGTGCCAGCAGTCTATTTCGAGGGGGGGGAAACAGTGAAGCTTTCTTT. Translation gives CASSLFRGGGNSEAFF.

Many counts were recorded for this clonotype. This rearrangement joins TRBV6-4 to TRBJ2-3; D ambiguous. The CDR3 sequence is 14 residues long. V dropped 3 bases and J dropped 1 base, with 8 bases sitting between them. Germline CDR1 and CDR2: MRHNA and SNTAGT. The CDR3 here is CASSEVLGTDTQYF. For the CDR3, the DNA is TGTGCCAGCAGTGAGGTGTTGGGCACAGATACGCAGTATTTT.